The next 28 T cell receptor beta chains were all read from a single sample in a study of beta chain features in type 1 diabetes. General study findings and limits: TCRB CDR3 length was moderately but significantly reduced in all four CD4+ subsets of Type 1 diabetes patients.

As every portion of the isolated RNA was reverse transcribed, the sequencing read expressed TCRB transcripts. This table comes from immunoSEQ multiplex PCR, and its TCRdb copy is limited to in-frame clones, with some not included. The table shows 550,000 to 850,000 clones, with 13% occurring only once. Antigen specificity for these receptors is unknown. Sequencing was performed on naive CD4+ T cells from blood. The receptors shown here come from a young man with type 1 diabetes.

This clone has only a few counts. This chain uses TRBV10-1 with TRBJ2-1, with 8 bases lining up with TRBD1. This CDR3 has 15 amino acids. Losses at the gene ends were 7 bases for V and 2 bases for J; bases not matched to a gene: 7. Germline values: CDR1 WNHNN, CDR2 SYGVQD (reference sequence). The CDR3: CASNPGQGPYNEQFF. The CDR3 DNA sequence: TGCGCCAGCAATCCCGGACAGGGACCCTACAATGAGCAGTTCTTC.

The chain couples TRBV7-3 to TRBJ1-3; TRBD1 might be the D (5 bases). With 2 bases removed from V and 2 bases from J, the gap between germline ends came to 7 bases. This CDR3 has 14 residues. Germline values: CDR1 SGHTA, CDR2 FQGTGA. The CDR3, as DNA: TGTGCCAGCAGCTTAGCAGGGCCTGGAAACACCATATATTTT. This sequence encodes CASSLAGPGNTIYF.

Only a few counts were recorded for this clone. The V call is TRBV10-3, the J call TRBJ2-7; the D gene could be TRBD1 or TRBD2 (5 bases each). The CDR3 spans 14 residues. V lost 8 bases and J lost 0, with 14 bases in between. Germline V gene data show CDR1 as ENHRY and CDR2 as SYGVKD. Written as DNA, the CDR3 is TGTGCCATCGCCCCCGGGGCGGTCTCCTACGAGCAGTACTTC. It translates to CAIAPGAVSYEQYF.

The CDR3 nucleotides are TGTGCCAGCTCTGCCGGAACGAACACTGAAGCTTTCTTT. Translated: CASSAGTNTEAFF. This chain uses TRBV18 with TRBJ1-1; no reliable D call. V shed 6 bases and J shed 1 base, with 9 bases lying between them. The CDR3 is 13 amino acids. Germline assignment: CDR1 KGHSH and CDR2 LQKENI.

The V gene is TRBV15, the J gene TRBJ2-7, with TRBD2 as a possible D gene (6 bases). Between the trimmed V and J ends, which lost 1 base and 2 bases, there was a span of 9 bases. Germline values: CDR1 LNHNV, CDR2 YYDKDF (reference sequence). The CDR3 runs 14 residues. CDR3 sequence reads: CATSRVAGTYEQYF. As DNA, the CDR3 is TGTGCCACCAGCAGAGTGGCGGGAACCTACGAGCAGTACTTC. Based on the CDR3 plus reference TRBV15 and TRBJ2-7, the full variable domain is DAMVIQNPRYQVTQFGKPVTLSCSQTLNHNVMYWYQQKSSQAPKLLFHYYDKDFNNEADTPDNFQSRRPNTSFCFLDIRSPGLGDTAMYLCATSRVAGTYEQYFGPGTRLTVT.

This chain links TRBV6-6 with TRBJ1-5; D remains ambiguous. This CDR3 is built from 14 residues. Trimming left V 2 bases short and J 0 bases short, with 5 bases between. From germline, CDR1 is MNHNY and CDR2 SVGAGI (reference sequence). The DNA of the CDR3 is TGTGCCAGCAGTTACGTGGATAGCAATCAGCCCCAGCATTTT. Residues: CASSYVDSNQPQHF.

The V gene is TRBV29-1, the J gene TRBJ2-5; 8 bases are shared with TRBD1. CDR3 length: 15 residues. Per the germline V gene, CDR1 is SQVTM and CDR2 is ANQGSEA. V trimming: 5 bases; J trimming: 2 bases; junction bases outside the gene matches: 10. The CDR3 sequence is CSVIVRTGFQETQYF. The CDR3 DNA reads TGCAGCGTTATTGTCAGGACAGGGTTTCAAGAGACCCAGTACTTC.

A few counts support this clone. CDR3 bases: TGTGCCAGCAGACCACAGGGAAGAGATGAAAAACTGTTTTTT. Translated: CASRPQGRDEKLFF. The chain recombines TRBV6-1 with TRBJ1-4; tentatively, D is TRBD1 (6 bases). Per the germline V gene, CDR1 is MNHNS and CDR2 is SASEGT. The ends were cut back, 6 bases at V and 6 bases at J, with 14 bases in the middle. The CDR3 contains 14 residues.

The chain uses TRBV4-1 and TRBJ2-3; maybe TRBD2 (6 bases). V was shortened by 1 base and J by 3 bases, with 17 bases between the two germline ends. The CDR3 covers 17 residues. Germline V gene lookup returns CDR1 MGHRA and CDR2 YSYEKL. CDR3 amino acids: CASSQGERRGNTDTQYF. The CDR3 DNA sequence: TGCGCCAGCAGCCAAGGGGAGAGGCGGGGAAATACAGATACGCAGTATTTT.

In its sample, this clone was seen many times. V is TRBV21-1 and J is TRBJ2-7; TRBD2, the table's D call, was not compared with the DNA. TRBV21-1 is given as a pseudogene. The CDR3 consists of 12 residues. CDR3 sequence: CASSGPSDEQYF. CDR3 DNA sequence: TGTGCCAGCAGCGGCCCTAGCGACGAGCAGTACTTC.

This clone was seen more than once but under ten times. The V and J genes are TRBV7-9 and TRBJ1-5, with TRBD1 as a possible D gene (5 bases). Trimming cost V 10 bases and J 1 base, with 14 bases left between them. The V gene's germline CDR1 is SEHNR and CDR2 FQNEAQ (reference sequence). This CDR3 spans 14 amino acids. CDR3 sequence reads: CATQRGTSNQPQHF. Here the CDR3 DNA reads TGTGCCACCCAACGGGGCACGAGCAATCAGCCCCAGCATTTT. The variable domain in full, with the rest retrieved from reference TRBV7-9 and TRBJ1-5, is DTGVSQNPRHKITKRGQNVTFRCDPISEHNRLYWYRQTLGQGPEFLTYFQNEAQLEKSRLLSDRFSAERPKGSFSTLEIQRTEQGDSAMYLCATQRGTSNQPQHFGDGTRLSIL.

The gene calls are TRBV6-5 and TRBJ1-1; maybe TRBD1 (5 bases). The CDR3 covers 12 residues. Looked up from germline, CDR1 is MNHEY and CDR2 is SVGAGI. V was shortened by 4 bases and J by 10 bases, with 13 bases between the two germline ends. CDR3 residues: CASSSQGAGAFF. Here the CDR3 DNA reads TGTGCCAGCAGTTCCCAAGGGGCCGGAGCTTTCTTT.

This clone occurred a few times. This sequence joins TRBV15 and TRBJ1-2, with 11 nucleotides matching TRBD1. The V segment lost 6 bases and the J segment 2 bases; nucleotides outside the gene matches: 5. The length of the CDR3 is 15 residues. Germline assignment: CDR1 LNHNV and CDR2 YYDKDF (reference sequence). CDR3 amino acids: CATRGGTGGNYGYTF. CDR3 DNA sequence: TGTGCCACCAGGGGTGGGACAGGGGGAAACTATGGCTACACCTTC.

The chain links TRBV9 to TRBJ1-4, with D tentatively TRBD1 (6 bases). V gave up 4 bases and J gave up 2 bases, with 9 bases separating them. Germline CDR1 SGDLS, CDR2 YYNGEE. The CDR3 is made up of 14 amino acids. For the CDR3, the DNA is TGTGCCAGCAGCCCGACAGGCACTAATGAAAAACTGTTTTTT. Translation gives CASSPTGTNEKLFF.

This clone was found a few times. The chain uses TRBV27 and TRBJ1-2; no firm D call. With 7 bases removed from V and 7 bases from J, the gap between germline ends came to 10 bases. Germline V lookup: CDR1 MNHEY, CDR2 SMNVEV (reference sequence). This CDR3 spans 11 amino acids. The CDR3 is CASKGMGGYTF. The DNA of the CDR3 is TGTGCCAGCAAGGGAATGGGTGGCTACACCTTC.

This chain links TRBV19 with TRBJ1-5, with 7 nucleotides matching TRBD1. CDR3 length: 14 amino acids. Germline V CDR1 and CDR2: LNHDA, SQIVND (reference sequence). The ends lost 6 bases at V and 5 bases at J; junction bases unmatched: 7. CDR3 nucleotides: TGTGCCAGTAGCGCCGGGACAGCCTATCAGCCCCAGCATTTT. Translation gives CASSAGTAYQPQHF.

Written as DNA, the CDR3 is TGCGCCAGCAGCCTGACTAGCGGTTACCACAATGAGCAGTTCTTC. It translates to CASSLTSGYHNEQFF. This rearrangement joins TRBV5-1 to TRBJ2-1; 9 bases are shared with TRBD2. This CDR3 is built from 15 residues. CDR1 SGHRS and CDR2 YFSETQ come from the germline V gene. V lost 4 bases, J lost 5 bases, and 7 bases stayed unmatched. Using reference TRBV5-1 and TRBJ2-1 for the parts outside the CDR3, the full variable domain is KAGVTQTPRYLIKTRGQQVTLSCSPISGHRSVSWYQQTPGQGLQFLFEYFSETQRNKGNFPGRFSGRQFSNSRSEMNVSTLELGDSALYLCASSLTSGYHNEQFFGPGTRLTVL.

The rearrangement joins TRBV5-4 to TRBJ2-1, with 7 bases identical to TRBD1. CDR3 length: 17 residues. The V and J ends lost 4 bases and 0 bases, in that order; junction bases with no gene match: 10. Germline V lookup: CDR1 SGHNT, CDR2 YYREEE (reference sequence). The CDR3 DNA reads TGTGCCAGCAGCCTAGACAGGGCGTTAAGCTCCTACAATGAGCAGTTCTTC. It translates to CASSLDRALSSYNEQFF.

This clone was counted a few times. The V and J genes are TRBV2 and TRBJ2-7; D gene ambiguous. This CDR3 region has 14 residues. Germline V gene data show CDR1 as SNHLY and CDR2 as FYNNEI. Between the trimmed V and J ends, which lost 3 bases and 6 bases, there was a span of 15 bases. The CDR3 bases are TGTGCCAGCAGTGAGGAGCATGGGGTGAGCGAGCAGTACTTC. Translated, it gives CASSEEHGVSEQYF.

In its sample, this clone was seen a few times. The rearrangement links TRBV29-1 to TRBJ2-5; 7 nucleotides agree with TRBD1. The length of the CDR3 is 16 residues. The V and J ends lost 6 bases and 2 bases, in that order; junction bases with no gene match: 15. The germline CDR1 and CDR2 sequences are SQVTM and ANQGSEA. CDR3 region: CSVIKTGQYIQETQYF. CDR3 in DNA: TGCAGCGTCATAAAGACGGGACAGTATATACAAGAGACCCAGTACTTC.

This chain uses TRBV30 with TRBJ1-2; D gene unclear. V lost 8 bases and J 8 bases, leaving 15 bases between the germline ends. In germline, CDR1 is GTSNPN, CDR2 SVGIG (reference sequence). The CDR3 covers 11 residues. The chain's CDR3 is CARREGGGYTF. The DNA of the CDR3 is TGTGCCCGACGGGAGGGAGGAGGCTACACCTTC. Using reference TRBV30 and TRBJ1-2 for the parts outside the CDR3, the full variable domain is SQTIHQWPATLVQPVGSPLSLECTVEGTSNPNLYWYRQAAGRGLQLLFYSVGIGQISSEVPQNLSASRPQDRQFILSSKKLLLSDSGFYLCARREGGGYTFGSGTRLTVV.

V gene TRBV13 combines with J gene TRBJ1-1; TRBD1 is a possible D gene (6 bases). This CDR3 region has 12 residues. Trimming took 5 bases from V and 10 from J, leaving 14 bases between them. Per germline, CDR1 PRHDT and CDR2 FYEKMQ (reference sequence). The CDR3 nucleotides read TGTGCCAGCAGCCTCACAGGGATAGGAGCTTTCTTT. It translates to CASSLTGIGAFF.

This clone was seen a few times. The chain couples TRBV7-2 to TRBJ1-5; D may be TRBD1 (6 bases). V was trimmed by 2 bases and J by 7 bases, leaving 15 bases between them. The germline CDR1 and CDR2 sequences are SGHTA and FQGNSA. The CDR3 loop spans 15 amino acids. The CDR3 loop reads CASSLLGGAGQPQHF. The CDR3 region has the DNA TGTGCCAGCAGCTTATTGGGGGGCGCCGGGCAGCCCCAGCATTTT.

The chain combines TRBV29-1 with TRBJ1-1; D is uncertain. Deletions cut 7 bases from V and 1 base from J, with 13 bases between. The CDR3 extends over 13 amino acids. Germline V gene sequence: CDR1 SQVTM, CDR2 ANQGSEA. CDR3 in DNA: TGCAGCGCCAGTCCCAGCGGGAACACTGAAGCTTTCTTT. Its protein is CSASPSGNTEAFF.

This clone was found a few times. Different DNA sequences within this sample yield the same CDR3. The CDR3 DNA follows: TGTGCCTGGAACAGGGGGTCTGGGGCCAACGTCCTGACTTTC. Translated: CAWNRGSGANVLTF. This rearrangement joins TRBV30 to TRBJ2-6; 8 nucleotides line up with TRBD1. The junction had 0 bases not matched to a gene; V was cut back by 4 bases and J by 1 base. This CDR3 is built from 14 residues. Germline V lookup: CDR1 GTSNPN, CDR2 SVGIG (reference sequence).

The V and J genes are TRBV15 and TRBJ1-1; D is unclear. V was shortened by 1 base and J by 5 bases, with 8 bases between the two germline ends. This CDR3 is built from 13 residues. CDR1 is LNHNV and CDR2 is YYDKDF in the germline V gene (reference sequence). CDR3 in amino acids: CATSRAAATEAFF. CDR3 nucleotide sequence: TGTGCCACCAGCAGAGCCGCGGCTACTGAAGCTTTCTTT.

The chain joins TRBV14 to TRBJ1-2, with D hard to call. V was shortened by 1 base and J by 6 bases, with 12 bases between the two germline ends. Looked up from germline, CDR1 is SGHDN and CDR2 is FVKESK. The CDR3 covers 14 residues. The CDR3 DNA follows: TGTGCCAGCAGCCAAGTCGCGGGATCTCATGGCTACACCTTC. Its protein product is CASSQVAGSHGYTF.

V and J are TRBV30 and TRBJ1-1; 7 bases are shared with TRBD1. CDR1 GTSNPN and CDR2 SVGIG come from the germline V gene (reference sequence). Trimming at V came to 4 bases and at J to 1 base, leaving 3 bases not matched to a gene. The CDR3 is 13 amino acids. The CDR3 region has the DNA TGTGCCTGGATGAGGGGGCGGAACACTGAAGCTTTCTTT. It is translated as CAWMRGRNTEAFF.